The sequence of this T cell receptor beta chain was determined in a study of T and B cells in COVID-19 patients. Whole-study context: Peripheral blood came from COVID-19 patients with active infection or after recovery. About 90% of the roughly 20 active-infection patients had comorbidities associated with unfavorable COVID-19 outcome.

Multiplex PCR with BIOMED2 TRB-A/B primer pools amplified TRB rearrangements. MiXCR, run by TCRdb on the multiplex PCR reads, gives a single entry per CDR3 protein. The sample contains approximately 8,500 distinct CDR3 sequences, roughly 28% of which appear only once. Notes on this clonotype: Its matching antigen is unknown. A read error may explain this, as a much larger clone is one base away.

Study-wide results and caveats: Patients with COVID-19 reportedly showed strongly skewed T cell receptor beta variable and joining gene usage. Sorted SARS-CoV-2-responsive or tetramer+ T cells and CD4+, regulatory and CD8+ subsets were not yet sequenced.

TRB was amplified from about 250-500 ng of blood genomic DNA. This TCR derives from a human donor who had recovered from COVID-19. Sequenced material: blood.

As DNA, the CDR3 is TGTGCCAGCAGCGGCGGGACAAGGTCATACAATGAGCAGTTCTTC. Encoded protein: CASSGGTRSYNEQFF. V gene TRBV5-4 combines with J gene TRBJ2-1, with D tentatively TRBD1 or TRBD2 (6 bases each). The length of the CDR3 is 15 residues. Germline-derived CDR1 and CDR2 are SGHNT and YYREEE (reference sequence). Trimming removed 4 bases at V and 4 bases at J, with 15 bases between.